Presented here are 22 T cell receptor beta chains from one specimen sequenced in a study of beta chain features in type 1 diabetes. Study outcomes and limitations: People with Type 1 diabetes carried modestly yet significantly shorter TCRB CDR3s in all four CD4+ subsets.

The whole isolated RNA underwent reverse transcription, so sequencing captured expressed TCRB transcripts. Here immunoSEQ multiplex PCR was the method, and the copy in TCRdb shows in-frame clones only, minus some. The sample contains some 700,000 clones, about an eighth of which appear only once. These receptors are not linked to any known antigen. The material sequenced was naive CD4+ T cells from blood. These receptors were collected from a man aged 18 to 30 with type 1 diabetes.

Comment on this clone: Within the sample, other DNA sequences also encode this same CDR3. J is TRBJ2-7 and V is TRBV15; a weak D match, TRBD1 (5 bases). The CDR3 length is 13 residues. V dropped 0 bases and J dropped 3 bases, with 6 bases sitting between them. Per the germline V gene, CDR1 is LNHNV and CDR2 is YYDKDF (reference sequence). The CDR3 coding sequence is TGTGCCACCAGCAGAGATAGGGGCTACGAGCAGTACTTC. Its translation: CATSRDRGYEQYF.

The genes are TRBV15 and TRBJ1-2; no clear D. Looked up from germline, CDR1 is LNHNV and CDR2 is YYDKDF (reference sequence). V was pared by 1 base and J by 0 bases, with 9 bases between. The CDR3 runs to 15 residues. In nucleotides, the CDR3 is TGTGCCACCAGCAGAGGGATAGGGACTAACTATGGCTACACCTTC. This sequence encodes CATSRGIGTNYGYTF.

The V gene is TRBV4-2, the J gene TRBJ2-1; no definite D call. CDR3 length: 17 residues. Germline V lookup: CDR1 LGHNA, CDR2 YNFKEQ. The V end was cut by 0 bases, the J end by 4 bases, with 16 bases between. The CDR3 DNA reads TGTGCCAGCAGCCAAGATCATCGAAGCGCTGAATACAATGAGCAGTTCTTC. It codes for CASSQDHRSAEYNEQFF.

The table lists this clone with a count of one. This CDR3 is CASSLVGRGMGLEAFF. The CDR3 bases are TGTGCCAGCAGCTTAGTGGGCAGGGGAATGGGTCTCGAAGCTTTCTTT. The V and J genes are TRBV11-2 and TRBJ1-1; TRBD1 is a possible D gene (6 bases). Germline CDR1 SGHAT, CDR2 FQNNGV. CDR3 length: 16 residues. V was trimmed by 1 base and J by 8 bases, leaving 20 bases between them.

The rearrangement joins TRBV6-4 to TRBJ1-2; 7 nucleotides line up with TRBD1. J was trimmed by 9 bases and V by 2 bases; bases with no gene match: 9. Germline CDR1 reads MRHNA; CDR2 reads SNTAGT. This CDR3 comprises 14 residues. CDR3 amino acids: CASSDTGTAESYTF. CDR3 coding DNA: TGTGCCAGCAGTGACACCGGGACAGCAGAGAGCTACACCTTC.

There are a few counts of this clone. J is TRBJ1-2 and V is TRBV7-9, with TRBD1 as a possible D gene (6 bases). Germline CDR1 is SEHNR and CDR2 is FQNEAQ (reference sequence). Trimming left V 1 base short and J 4 bases short, with 13 bases between. This CDR3 region has 15 residues. The DNA for the CDR3 is TGTGCCAGCAGCTTAGATGCAGGGGCGGGCTATGGCTACACCTTC. Amino acid sequence: CASSLDAGAGYGYTF.

The chain links TRBV4-2 to TRBJ2-3; either TRBD1 or TRBD2 may fit D (5 bases each). The V gene lost 0 bases and the J gene lost 3 bases, with 13 bases spanning the gap. CDR3 length: 16 amino acids. The germline gives CDR1 LGHNA, CDR2 YNFKEQ. The CDR3 region has the DNA TGTGCCAGCAGCCAAGATCGAGGGGTTGGGACAGATACGCAGTATTTT. The encoded protein is CASSQDRGVGTDTQYF.

This clone has only a few counts. The chain recombines TRBV20-1 with TRBJ2-5, with a possible D match to TRBD2 (5 bases). Trimming removed 3 bases at V and 7 bases at J, with 9 bases between. The CDR3 consists of 11 residues. In germline, CDR1 is DFQATT, CDR2 SNEGSKA (reference sequence). Here the CDR3 reads CSASERGTQYF. The CDR3 bases are TGCAGTGCTAGCGAACGGGGGACCCAGTACTTC.

V is TRBV18 and J is TRBJ2-3; D remains unclear. The CDR3 consists of 14 residues. V lost 3 bases to trimming and J lost 0 bases, with 7 bases between them. The germline gives CDR1 KGHSH, CDR2 LQKENI. This CDR3 is CASSPSGSTDTQYF. CDR3 coding DNA: TGTGCCAGCTCACCCTCTGGTAGCACAGATACGCAGTATTTT.

This clone was seen more than once but under ten times. The chain joins TRBV11-2 to TRBJ2-3, with TRBD2 identical over 9 bases. This CDR3 is 16 amino acids long. In germline, CDR1 is SGHAT, CDR2 FQNNGV. After removal of 2 bases from V and 0 bases from J, the junction contained 3 bases not matched to a gene. The CDR3 DNA follows: TGTGCCAGCAGCTTACGGCGGGAGGGAAGCACAGATACGCAGTATTTT. Translating it yields CASSLRREGSTDTQYF.

This clone was picked up a small number of times. The J gene is TRBJ1-5, the V gene TRBV7-9; D unclear. Trimming took off 5 bases at V and 1 base at J, with 9 bases between the two ends. This CDR3 is 14 amino acids long. Germline CDR1 and CDR2: SEHNR and FQNEAQ (reference sequence). The CDR3 loop reads CASSGIESNQPQHF. CDR3 coding DNA: TGTGCCAGCAGCGGGATTGAAAGCAATCAGCCCCAGCATTTT.

This clone was observed at least ten times. The chain recombines TRBV28 with TRBJ2-7; D remains ambiguous. Germline V gene data show CDR1 as MDHEN and CDR2 as SYDVKM. The V gene lost 6 bases and the J gene lost 7 bases, with 13 bases spanning the gap. The CDR3 runs 12 residues. The CDR3 here is CASRQTLGEQYF. CDR3 nucleotide sequence: TGTGCCAGCAGACAAACGCTTGGTGAGCAGTACTTC.

This chain uses TRBV5-6 with TRBJ2-3; a possible D gene is TRBD2 (7 bases). The CDR3 has 17 amino acids. V was trimmed by 0 bases and J by 5 bases, leaving 19 bases between them. The germline gives CDR1 SGHDT, CDR2 YYEEEE. CDR3 residues: CASSLEVGPGGGDTQYF. In nucleotides, the CDR3 is TGTGCCAGCAGCTTGGAGGTAGGCCCGGGGGGCGGAGATACGCAGTATTTT.

This clone was detected a few times. The chain combines TRBV23-1 with TRBJ2-4, with 10 bases that match TRBD1. TRBV23-1 is treated as an ORF (open reading frame) with a function not yet certain. The length of the CDR3 is 21 residues. The junction had 14 bases not matched to a gene; V was cut back by 0 bases and J by 0 bases. This chain's CDR3 is CASSQSALGDRGRVAKNIQYF. As DNA, the CDR3 is TGCGCCAGCAGTCAATCAGCTTTGGGAGACAGGGGGCGAGTAGCCAAAAACATTCAGTACTTC.

In this sample, this clone turned up a few times. V is TRBV7-2 and J is TRBJ1-2; D is unresolved. The CDR3 is 12 amino acids. Germline CDR1 reads SGHTA; CDR2 reads FQGNSA. V was pared by 2 bases and J by 6 bases, with 7 bases between. The CDR3 DNA sequence: TGTGCCAGCAGCTTAAACCAAAATGGCTACACCTTC. Amino acid sequence: CASSLNQNGYTF.

This clone occurred a few times. V usage is TRBV4-1 and J usage is TRBJ2-3, with no clear D. V was cut by 0 bases and J by 5 bases, with 12 bases left in between. Germline V gene sequence: CDR1 MGHRA, CDR2 YSYEKL. The length of the CDR3 is 15 residues. The CDR3 DNA follows: TGCGCCAGCAGCCAAGAAGTGTCCCGCGGAGATACGCAGTATTTT. It encodes CASSQEVSRGDTQYF.

This clone was seen only a few times. The V gene is TRBV5-4, the J gene TRBJ2-1; 7 bases agree with TRBD1. The CDR3 consists of 13 residues. CDR1 SGHNT and CDR2 YYREEE come from the germline V gene (reference sequence). The V and J ends lost 4 bases and 6 bases, in that order; junction bases with no gene match: 4. The CDR3 DNA reads TGTGCCAGCAGCCGGGACAGCGCCAATGAGCAGTTCTTC. Residues: CASSRDSANEQFF. The full variable domain, in which reference TRBV5-4 and TRBJ2-1 provide the parts outside the CDR3, is ETGVTQSPTHLIKTRGQQVTLRCSSQSGHNTVSWYQQALGQGPQFIFQYYREEENGRGNFPPRFSGLQFPNYSSELNVNALELDDSALYLCASSRDSANEQFFGPGTRLTVL.

The sample holds a few counts of this clone. At the DNA level, this CDR3 is encoded by other sequences in the same sample as well. This chain connects TRBV14 to TRBJ1-1; no definite D call. The CDR3 consists of 13 residues. The V end lost 1 base, the J end lost 3 bases, and 6 bases lay between the germline ends. Germline V gene sequence: CDR1 SGHDN, CDR2 FVKESK. The CDR3 protein is CASSQGLDTEAFF. DNA for the CDR3: TGTGCCAGCAGCCAAGGTTTGGACACTGAAGCTTTCTTT.

This chain connects TRBV15 to TRBJ1-6; unclear D gene. V lost 0 bases to trimming and J lost 1 base, with 10 bases between them. Per germline, CDR1 LNHNV and CDR2 YYDKDF (reference sequence). This CDR3 has 17 residues. CDR3 sequence reads: CATSRDGGSSYNSPLHF. CDR3 DNA sequence: TGTGCCACCAGCAGAGATGGCGGTTCTTCCTATAATTCACCCCTCCACTTT.

The V and J genes are TRBV29-1 and TRBJ1-1; the D gene is possibly TRBD1 (5 bases). The CDR3 contains 12 residues. Deletions cut 4 bases from V and 6 bases from J, with 12 bases between. CDR1 SQVTM and CDR2 ANQGSEA come from the germline V gene. As DNA, the CDR3 is TGCAGCGTTGTAAGGGGCGCCGCTGAAGCTTTCTTT. It specifies CSVVRGAAEAFF.

This clone came up a few times. The chain has TRBV30 and TRBJ1-5, with 9 positions matching TRBD1. Trimming took 0 bases from V and 7 from J; bases not matched to a gene: 4. Germline-derived CDR1 and CDR2 are GTSNPN and SVGIG (reference sequence). The length of the CDR3 is 14 residues. This chain's CDR3 is CAWSVQGASQPQHF. For the CDR3, the DNA is TGTGCCTGGAGTGTACAGGGGGCTTCGCAGCCCCAGCATTTT.

In this sample, this clone turned up a few times. The chain joins TRBV7-9 to TRBJ1-2; D possibly corresponds to TRBD1 (6 bases). The germline gives CDR1 SEHNR, CDR2 FQNEAQ (reference sequence). Trimming removed 3 bases at V and 5 bases at J, with 16 bases between. This CDR3 spans 15 amino acids. This CDR3 is CASSFGGDRSYGYTF. In DNA form, the CDR3 reads TGTGCCAGCAGCTTCGGGGGCGACCGCTCATATGGCTACACCTTC.